The rows below give T cell receptor beta chains drawn from one sample of a study of shared clonotypes between healthy human individuals. The data were produced by immunoSEQ multiplex PCR, yet TCRdb's version contains in-frame clones alone and is incomplete. The sample lists millions of clones, approximately 94% occurring once. The sequenced material came from naive CD8+ T cells sorted from blood. The receptors were sampled from a man between 18 and 35 years old in good health. CDR3s include the opening cysteine and the closing phenylalanine or tryptophan. Fields, in order: J gene, D gene, clone size, V gene, CDR3 protein, CDR3 DNA. The D gene is left open where the match is weak. A clone size is listed for some rows: how often the clone was seen (once, few, many), or a class if it is expanded.

j_gene: TRBJ2-7
d_gene: .
abundance: .
v_gene: TRBV18
CDR3aa: CASSPGYEQYF
CDR3nt: TGTGCCAGCTCACCTGGATACGAGCAGTACTTC

j_gene: TRBJ2-7
d_gene: TRBD2
abundance: .
v_gene: TRBV4-1
CDR3aa: CASSQTSGASYEQYF
CDR3nt: TGCGCCAGCAGCCAAACTAGCGGGGCGTCCTACGAGCAGTACTTC

j_gene: TRBJ1-1
d_gene: TRBD1
abundance: .
v_gene: TRBV6-1
CDR3aa: CASRVDRDMNTEAFF
CDR3nt: TGTGCCAGCAGAGTAGACAGGGACATGAACACTGAAGCTTTCTTT

j_gene: TRBJ1-5
d_gene: .
abundance: .
v_gene: TRBV19
CDR3aa: CASSIDLETPATNQPQHF
CDR3nt: TGTGCCAGTAGTATAGATTTGGAGACCCCAGCAACCAATCAGCCCCAGCATTTT

j_gene: TRBJ1-6
d_gene: .
abundance: .
v_gene: TRBV28
CDR3aa: CASKEGGNSPLHF
CDR3nt: TGTGCCAGCAAGGAGGGTGGTAATTCACCCCTCCACTTT

j_gene: TRBJ2-5
d_gene: .
abundance: once
v_gene: TRBV6-5
CDR3aa: CASSLQGKEETQYF
CDR3nt: TGTGCCAGCAGTTTGCAGGGGAAAGAAGAGACCCAGTACTTC

j_gene: TRBJ1-6
d_gene: .
abundance: .
v_gene: TRBV27
CDR3aa: CASSLANSYNSPLHF
CDR3nt: TGTGCCAGCAGTTTAGCAAACTCCTATAATTCACCCCTCCACTTT

j_gene: TRBJ1-4
d_gene: .
abundance: .
v_gene: TRBV4-3
CDR3aa: CASSQDVAVGSEKLFF
CDR3nt: TGCGCCAGCAGCCAAGATGTCGCGGTGGGGAGTGAAAAACTGTTTTTT

j_gene: TRBJ2-5
d_gene: TRBD2
abundance: .
v_gene: TRBV7-8
CDR3aa: CASSLARGVEETQYF
CDR3nt: TGTGCCAGCAGCTTAGCCCGGGGGGTTGAAGAGACCCAGTACTTC

j_gene: TRBJ2-2
d_gene: .
abundance: once
v_gene: TRBV30
CDR3aa: CAWEEVNTGELFF
CDR3nt: TGTGCCTGGGAGGAGGTAAACACCGGGGAGCTGTTTTTT

j_gene: TRBJ1-3
d_gene: .
abundance: .
v_gene: TRBV27
CDR3aa: CASSFVGDGNTIYF
CDR3nt: TGTGCCAGCAGTTTTGTCGGGGACGGAAACACCATATATTTT

j_gene: TRBJ2-7
d_gene: TRBD2
abundance: .
v_gene: TRBV27
CDR3aa: CASSQRGSSYEQYF
CDR3nt: TGTGCCAGCAGCCAGCGGGGCTCCTCCTACGAGCAGTACTTC

j_gene: TRBJ2-7
d_gene: TRBD2
abundance: .
v_gene: TRBV7-2
CDR3aa: CASSLARTSLSYEQYF
CDR3nt: TGTGCCAGCAGCTTAGCGAGGACTAGCTTAAGCTACGAGCAGTACTTC

j_gene: TRBJ2-1
d_gene: TRBD1
abundance: .
v_gene: TRBV28
CDR3aa: CASSLFFRDRLYNEQFF
CDR3nt: TGTGCCAGCAGTTTGTTTTTTAGGGACAGGCTCTACAATGAGCAGTTCTTC

j_gene: TRBJ1-2
d_gene: .
abundance: .
v_gene: TRBV2
CDR3aa: CASSPVPGYTF
CDR3nt: TGTGCCAGCAGCCCGGTTCCTGGCTACACCTTC

j_gene: TRBJ2-1
d_gene: TRBD1
abundance: .
v_gene: TRBV5-6
CDR3aa: CASSFGQDNEQFF
CDR3nt: TGTGCCAGCAGCTTCGGACAGGACAATGAGCAGTTCTTC

j_gene: TRBJ2-1
d_gene: .
abundance: .
v_gene: TRBV2
CDR3aa: CASSDDEQFF
CDR3nt: TGTGCCAGCAGTGACGATGAGCAGTTCTTC

j_gene: TRBJ2-7
d_gene: TRBD2
abundance: .
v_gene: TRBV5-4
CDR3aa: CASSIGLAGGSSYEQYF
CDR3nt: TGTGCCAGCAGCATCGGACTAGCGGGAGGGTCCTCCTACGAGCAGTACTTC

j_gene: TRBJ2-7
d_gene: .
abundance: .
v_gene: TRBV30
CDR3aa: CAWSVDSGFSYEQYF
CDR3nt: TGTGCCTGGAGTGTAGATTCGGGTTTCTCCTACGAGCAGTACTTC

j_gene: TRBJ1-2
d_gene: TRBD1
abundance: .
v_gene: TRBV4-3
CDR3aa: CASSQSSGTGALVNYGYTF
CDR3nt: TGCGCCAGCAGCCAATCCTCCGGGACAGGGGCCCTTGTCAACTATGGCTACACCTTC

j_gene: TRBJ2-7
d_gene: .
abundance: .
v_gene: TRBV2
CDR3aa: CASFGGPYEQYF
CDR3nt: TGTGCCAGTTTCGGAGGTCCTTACGAGCAGTACTTC

j_gene: TRBJ1-1
d_gene: .
abundance: .
v_gene: TRBV19
CDR3aa: CASSMGGLNTEAFF
CDR3nt: TGTGCCAGTAGTATGGGGGGGCTTAACACTGAAGCTTTCTTT

j_gene: TRBJ1-4
d_gene: TRBD1
abundance: .
v_gene: TRBV28
CDR3aa: CASSFFNTLDRGANEKLFF
CDR3nt: TGTGCCAGCAGTTTCTTTAACACTCTGGACAGGGGTGCTAATGAAAAACTGTTTTTT

j_gene: TRBJ2-5
d_gene: TRBD1
abundance: .
v_gene: TRBV18
CDR3aa: CASSPLSGGGQETQYF
CDR3nt: TGTGCCAGCTCACCATTGTCAGGGGGTGGACAAGAGACCCAGTACTTC

j_gene: TRBJ2-7
d_gene: TRBD1
abundance: .
v_gene: TRBV29-1
CDR3aa: CSVVPGTGTYEQYF
CDR3nt: TGCAGCGTTGTTCCCGGGACAGGGACCTACGAGCAGTACTTC

j_gene: TRBJ2-7
d_gene: TRBD2
abundance: .
v_gene: TRBV7-9
CDR3aa: CASSSRGLGGKKYEQYF
CDR3nt: TGTGCCAGCAGCTCTCGAGGATTGGGGGGGAAGAAGTACGAGCAGTACTTC

j_gene: TRBJ2-1
d_gene: TRBD2
abundance: .
v_gene: TRBV10-2
CDR3aa: CASSEVLAGGYNEQFF
CDR3nt: TGCGCCAGCAGTGAGGTGCTAGCGGGAGGGTATAATGAGCAGTTCTTC

j_gene: TRBJ1-2
d_gene: .
abundance: .
v_gene: TRBV7-9
CDR3aa: CASSLDRADYGYTF
CDR3nt: TGTGCCAGCAGCTTAGATCGGGCCGACTATGGCTACACCTTC

j_gene: TRBJ1-6
d_gene: .
abundance: .
v_gene: TRBV23-1
CDR3aa: CASSLPLEGSASDSPLHF
CDR3nt: TGCGCCAGCAGTCTCCCATTGGAGGGCTCGGCATCTGACTCACCCCTCCACTTT

j_gene: TRBJ2-7
d_gene: TRBD1
abundance: .
v_gene: TRBV29-1
CDR3aa: CSVDPGQGNYEQYF
CDR3nt: TGCAGCGTGGATCCGGGACAGGGGAACTACGAGCAGTACTTC

j_gene: TRBJ1-6
d_gene: TRBD1
abundance: once
v_gene: TRBV6-1
CDR3aa: CASSEAGQGFNSPLHF
CDR3nt: TGTGCCAGCAGTGAAGCCGGACAGGGGTTTAATTCACCCCTCCACTTT

j_gene: TRBJ2-1
d_gene: .
abundance: .
v_gene: TRBV19
CDR3aa: CASSIVADSYNEQFF
CDR3nt: TGTGCCAGTAGTATAGTAGCGGATTCCTACAATGAGCAGTTCTTC

j_gene: TRBJ1-6
d_gene: .
abundance: .
v_gene: TRBV4-1
CDR3aa: CASSQDTGTIGSPLHF
CDR3nt: TGCGCCAGCAGCCAGGACACCGGGACGATTGGATCACCCCTCCACTTT

j_gene: TRBJ2-7
d_gene: .
abundance: .
v_gene: TRBV7-9
CDR3aa: CASSQESYEQYF
CDR3nt: TGTGCCAGCAGCCAGGAGTCCTACGAGCAGTACTTC

j_gene: TRBJ2-1
d_gene: .
abundance: .
v_gene: TRBV27
CDR3aa: CASSLYRGNEQFF
CDR3nt: TGTGCCAGCAGTTTATATCGGGGGAATGAGCAGTTCTTC

j_gene: TRBJ2-3
d_gene: .
abundance: .
v_gene: TRBV10-2
CDR3aa: CASSEDTGRDTQYF
CDR3nt: TGCGCCAGCAGTGAAGATACGGGGAGGGATACGCAGTATTTT

j_gene: TRBJ2-3
d_gene: .
abundance: .
v_gene: TRBV7-9
CDR3aa: CASSSAGDTQYF
CDR3nt: TGTGCCAGCAGCTCGGCGGGAGATACGCAGTATTTT

j_gene: TRBJ2-3
d_gene: .
abundance: .
v_gene: TRBV5-1
CDR3aa: CASSLVGGTAADTQYF
CDR3nt: TGCGCCAGCAGCTTGGTTGGTGGAACGGCCGCAGATACGCAGTATTTT

j_gene: TRBJ1-5
d_gene: TRBD1
abundance: .
v_gene: TRBV6-6
CDR3aa: CASSDRGDQPQHF
CDR3nt: TGTGCCAGCAGTGACAGGGGGGATCAGCCCCAGCATTTT

j_gene: TRBJ2-3
d_gene: .
abundance: once
v_gene: TRBV7-3
CDR3aa: CASSLVAAGTDTQYF
CDR3nt: TGTGCCAGCAGCTTAGTGGCGGCTGGCACAGATACGCAGTATTTT

j_gene: TRBJ2-7
d_gene: .
abundance: .
v_gene: TRBV4-1
CDR3aa: CASSQVELGYEQYF
CDR3nt: TGCGCCAGCAGCCAAGTTGAGTTAGGGTACGAGCAGTACTTC

j_gene: TRBJ1-4
d_gene: TRBD1
abundance: .
v_gene: TRBV9
CDR3aa: CASSEGQWGNEKLFF
CDR3nt: TGTGCCAGCAGCGAGGGACAGTGGGGTAATGAAAAACTGTTTTTT

j_gene: TRBJ2-7
d_gene: .
abundance: .
v_gene: TRBV11-2
CDR3aa: CASSYTAEGVYEQYF
CDR3nt: TGTGCCAGCAGCTACACAGCGGAGGGCGTCTACGAGCAGTACTTC

j_gene: TRBJ2-3
d_gene: TRBD2
abundance: .
v_gene: TRBV27
CDR3aa: CASTRGGPIGWTDTQYF
CDR3nt: TGTGCCAGCACGCGGGGGGGGCCAATTGGATGGACAGATACGCAGTATTTT

j_gene: TRBJ2-1
d_gene: .
abundance: .
v_gene: TRBV14
CDR3aa: CASSLTVVPYNEQFF
CDR3nt: TGTGCCAGCAGCCTAACCGTCGTCCCCTACAATGAGCAGTTCTTC